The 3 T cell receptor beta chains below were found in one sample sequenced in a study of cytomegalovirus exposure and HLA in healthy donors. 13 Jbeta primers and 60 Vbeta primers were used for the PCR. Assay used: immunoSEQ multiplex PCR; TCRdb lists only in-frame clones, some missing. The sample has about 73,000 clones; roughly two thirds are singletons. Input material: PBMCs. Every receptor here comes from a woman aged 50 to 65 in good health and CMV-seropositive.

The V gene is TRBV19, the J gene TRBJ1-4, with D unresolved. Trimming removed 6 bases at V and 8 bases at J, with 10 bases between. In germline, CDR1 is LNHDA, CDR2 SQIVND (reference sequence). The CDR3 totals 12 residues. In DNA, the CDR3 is TGTGCCAGTAGCTTCACGAGGGAAAAACTGTTTTTT. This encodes CASSFTREKLFF.

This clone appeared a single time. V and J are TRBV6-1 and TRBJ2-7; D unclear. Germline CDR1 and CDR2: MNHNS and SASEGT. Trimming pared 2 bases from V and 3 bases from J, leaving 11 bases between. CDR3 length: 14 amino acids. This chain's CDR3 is CASSESYKNYEQYF. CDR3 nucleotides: TGTGCCAGCAGTGAATCTTACAAGAACTACGAGCAGTACTTC.

The CDR3 loop reads CASSLGEATEAFF. CDR3 nucleotides: TGTGCCAGCAGTTTGGGGGAGGCCACTGAAGCTTTCTTT. V and J are TRBV27 and TRBJ1-1; D might be TRBD1 (5 bases). The CDR3 is 13 residues long. Trimming stripped 3 bases from V and 4 bases from J, with 9 bases between. CDR1 is MNHEY and CDR2 is SMNVEV in the germline V gene (reference sequence).